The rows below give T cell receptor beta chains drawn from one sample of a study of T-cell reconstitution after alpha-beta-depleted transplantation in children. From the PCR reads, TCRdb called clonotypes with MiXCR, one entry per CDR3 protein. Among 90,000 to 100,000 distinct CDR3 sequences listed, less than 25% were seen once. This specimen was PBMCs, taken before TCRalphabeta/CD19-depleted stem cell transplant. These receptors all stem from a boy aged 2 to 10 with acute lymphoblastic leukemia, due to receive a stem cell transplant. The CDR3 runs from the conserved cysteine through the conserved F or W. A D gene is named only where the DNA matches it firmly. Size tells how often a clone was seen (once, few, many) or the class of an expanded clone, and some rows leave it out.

CDR3aa: CASRVHKYNEQFF
CDR3nt: TGTGCCAGCAGGGTGCATAAATACAATGAGCAGTTCTTC
d_gene: NA
abundance: NA
v_gene: TRBV6-2/TRBV6-3
j_gene: TRBJ2-1

CDR3aa: CASSLDQTQYF
CDR3nt: TGCGCCAGCAGCTTGGACCAGACCCAGTACTTC
d_gene: NA
abundance: NA
v_gene: TRBV5-1
j_gene: TRBJ2-5

CDR3aa: CASRLGQSYGYTF
CDR3nt: TGTGCCAGCAGGTTGGGACAGAGTTATGGCTACACCTTC
d_gene: TRBD1
abundance: NA
v_gene: TRBV3-1
j_gene: TRBJ1-2

CDR3aa: CASSSRRMNTEAFF
CDR3nt: TGTGCCAGCAGTTCCCGTCGGATGAACACTGAAGCTTTCTTT
d_gene: NA
abundance: NA
v_gene: TRBV6-5
j_gene: TRBJ1-1

CDR3aa: CASSPRRGAMNTEAFF
CDR3nt: TGTGCCAGCAGCCCGCGGCGGGGGGCCATGAACACTGAAGCTTTCTTT
d_gene: NA
abundance: few
v_gene: TRBV3-1
j_gene: TRBJ1-1

CDR3aa: CASSLDNEQFF
CDR3nt: TGTGCCAGCAGTCTAGATAATGAGCAGTTCTTC
d_gene: NA
abundance: medium-sized
v_gene: TRBV6-5
j_gene: TRBJ2-1

CDR3aa: CSVAAGSVYEQYF
CDR3nt: TGCAGCGTCGCTGCAGGGTCGGTTTACGAGCAGTACTTC
d_gene: NA
abundance: few
v_gene: TRBV29-1
j_gene: TRBJ2-7

CDR3aa: CATSDSIGGPLPTDTQYF
CDR3nt: TGTGCCACCAGTGATTCAATCGGAGGGCCACTCCCCACAGATACGCAGTATTTT
d_gene: NA
abundance: few
v_gene: TRBV24-1
j_gene: TRBJ2-3

CDR3aa: CATSRETWRTQETQYF
CDR3nt: TGTGCCACCAGCAGAGAAACTTGGCGCACACAAGAGACCCAGTACTTC
d_gene: NA
abundance: few
v_gene: TRBV15
j_gene: TRBJ2-5

CDR3aa: CASSQFGEQFF
CDR3nt: TGTGCCAGCAGCCAATTTGGGGAGCAGTTCTTC
d_gene: NA
abundance: few
v_gene: TRBV3-1
j_gene: TRBJ2-1

CDR3aa: CASSYYLTRGSEETQYF
CDR3nt: TGTGCCAGCAGTTACTATCTGACTAGAGGGAGTGAAGAGACCCAGTACTTC
d_gene: NA
abundance: NA
v_gene: TRBV6-5
j_gene: TRBJ2-5

CDR3aa: CASSSIAGGRYEQYF
CDR3nt: TGTGCCAGCAGCTCTATAGCGGGAGGGAGATACGAGCAGTACTTC
d_gene: TRBD2
abundance: NA
v_gene: TRBV7-2
j_gene: TRBJ2-7

CDR3aa: CSASVRRLAVGGRTTTQYF
CDR3nt: TGCAGTGCTAGCGTCCGACGGCTAGCGGTGGGGGGGCGCACCACGACCCAGTACTTC
d_gene: NA
abundance: NA
v_gene: TRBV20-1
j_gene: TRBJ2-5

CDR3aa: CASSWGTSGGYEQFF
CDR3nt: TGTGCCAGCAGTTGGGGGACTAGCGGAGGGTATGAGCAGTTCTTC
d_gene: TRBD2
abundance: NA
v_gene: TRBV12-3/TRBV12-4
j_gene: TRBJ2-1

CDR3aa: CASSAALGNQPQHF
CDR3nt: TGTGCCAGCAGCGCGGCCCTTGGCAATCAGCCCCAGCATTTT
d_gene: NA
abundance: few
v_gene: TRBV7-9
j_gene: TRBJ1-5

CDR3aa: CAYTIGGGENTGELFF
CDR3nt: TGTGCTTACACGATTGGGGGCGGAGAGAACACCGGGGAGCTGTTTTTT
d_gene: NA
abundance: few
v_gene: TRBV7-9
j_gene: TRBJ2-2

CDR3aa: CASSPDRVSIGGYTF
CDR3nt: TGCGCCAGCAGCCCCGACAGGGTGTCTATAGGGGGCTACACCTTC
d_gene: TRBD1
abundance: few
v_gene: TRBV4-1
j_gene: TRBJ1-2

CDR3aa: CASRGQGAYEQYF
CDR3nt: TGTGCCAGCAGGGGACAGGGGGCCTACGAGCAGTACTTC
d_gene: TRBD1
abundance: many
v_gene: TRBV7-2
j_gene: TRBJ2-7

CDR3aa: CASRQGYEQYF
CDR3nt: TGTGCCAGCAGACAGGGTTACGAGCAGTACTTC
d_gene: NA
abundance: NA
v_gene: TRBV28
j_gene: TRBJ2-7

CDR3aa: CASSYLAGGRWEQYF
CDR3nt: TGTGCCAGCAGTTACTTAGCGGGAGGCCGCTGGGAGCAGTACTTC
d_gene: TRBD2
abundance: NA
v_gene: TRBV6-5
j_gene: TRBJ2-7

CDR3aa: CATSDKQGDYGYTF
CDR3nt: TGTGCCACCAGTGACAAACAGGGGGACTATGGCTACACCTTC
d_gene: TRBD1
abundance: few
v_gene: TRBV24-1
j_gene: TRBJ1-2

CDR3aa: CASSLGQGTEAFF
CDR3nt: TGTGCCAGCAGTTTAGGACAGGGAACTGAAGCTTTCTTT
d_gene: TRBD1
abundance: NA
v_gene: TRBV12-3/TRBV12-4
j_gene: TRBJ1-1

CDR3aa: CASGHFQEAETQYF
CDR3nt: TGTGCCAGCGGTCACTTCCAGGAGGCGGAGACCCAGTACTTC
d_gene: NA
abundance: few
v_gene: TRBV3-1
j_gene: TRBJ2-5

CDR3aa: CASSASDEQFF
CDR3nt: TGTGCCAGCTCAGCCTCGGATGAGCAGTTCTTC
d_gene: NA
abundance: NA
v_gene: TRBV7-9
j_gene: TRBJ2-1

CDR3aa: CASSIGGMNTGELFF
CDR3nt: TGTGCCAGTAGTATCGGCGGGATGAACACCGGGGAGCTGTTTTTT
d_gene: NA
abundance: NA
v_gene: TRBV19
j_gene: TRBJ2-2

CDR3aa: CASSYGTDLYEQYF
CDR3nt: TGTGCCAGCAGTTACGGGACAGACCTCTACGAGCAGTACTTC
d_gene: TRBD1
abundance: NA
v_gene: TRBV6-5
j_gene: TRBJ2-7

CDR3aa: CASSLYSGSTYEQYF
CDR3nt: TGCGCCAGCAGCTTATATAGCGGGAGCACCTACGAGCAGTACTTC
d_gene: TRBD2
abundance: NA
v_gene: TRBV5-1
j_gene: TRBJ2-7

CDR3aa: CASSVVGTSGRGSTGELFF
CDR3nt: TGTGCCAGCAGCGTTGTGGGCACTAGCGGGAGAGGGAGCACCGGGGAGCTGTTTTTT
d_gene: TRBD2
abundance: NA
v_gene: TRBV9
j_gene: TRBJ2-2

CDR3aa: CASSFSLTGLNTEAFF
CDR3nt: TGTGCCAGCAGTTTCAGTTTGACAGGGTTGAACACTGAAGCTTTCTTT
d_gene: TRBD1
abundance: NA
v_gene: TRBV12-3/TRBV12-4
j_gene: TRBJ1-1

CDR3aa: CASSDRTGGTGELFF
CDR3nt: TGTGCCAGCAGTGACCGTACGGGAGGGACCGGGGAGCTGTTTTTT
d_gene: TRBD2
abundance: once
v_gene: TRBV2
j_gene: TRBJ2-2

CDR3aa: CSARVPKAGAMDEQYF
CDR3nt: TGCAGTGCTAGAGTACCAAAGGCGGGAGCAATGGACGAGCAGTACTTC
d_gene: TRBD2
abundance: few
v_gene: TRBV20-1
j_gene: TRBJ2-7

CDR3aa: CSASGRVSYEQYF
CDR3nt: TGCAGTGCTAGCGGGAGGGTGTCCTACGAGCAGTACTTC
d_gene: TRBD2
abundance: few
v_gene: TRBV20-1
j_gene: TRBJ2-7

CDR3aa: CSAVGADYYEQYF
CDR3nt: TGCAGTGCTGTCGGAGCAGATTACTACGAGCAGTACTTC
d_gene: NA
abundance: NA
v_gene: TRBV20-1
j_gene: TRBJ2-7

CDR3aa: CASSSPGTSGYEQYF
CDR3nt: TGTGCCAGCAGTTCACCCGGGACTAGCGGGTACGAGCAGTACTTC
d_gene: TRBD2
abundance: few
v_gene: TRBV27
j_gene: TRBJ2-7

CDR3aa: CSVEGKTVGELFF
CDR3nt: TGCAGCGTTGAAGGAAAAACGGTGGGGGAGCTGTTTTTT
d_gene: NA
abundance: few
v_gene: TRBV29-1
j_gene: TRBJ2-2

CDR3aa: CASSLGWEISGEQFF
CDR3nt: TGCGCCAGCAGCTTGGGATGGGAGATTAGCGGTGAGCAGTTCTTC
d_gene: NA
abundance: many
v_gene: TRBV5-1
j_gene: TRBJ2-1

CDR3aa: CASSLVTRSTDTQYF
CDR3nt: TGCGCCAGCAGCTTGGTAACGCGATCCACAGATACGCAGTATTTT
d_gene: NA
abundance: many
v_gene: TRBV5-1
j_gene: TRBJ2-3

CDR3aa: CASSLAQGNSPLHF
CDR3nt: TGTGCCAGCAGCTTAGCTCAGGGGAATTCACCCCTCCACTTT
d_gene: NA
abundance: few
v_gene: TRBV7-2
j_gene: TRBJ1-6

CDR3aa: CASSFTGASYEQYF
CDR3nt: TGCGCCAGCAGCTTTACAGGGGCCTCCTACGAGCAGTACTTC
d_gene: TRBD1
abundance: NA
v_gene: TRBV5-1
j_gene: TRBJ2-7

CDR3aa: CSAIGLAGVDEQFF
CDR3nt: TGCAGTGCTATCGGACTAGCGGGAGTCGATGAGCAGTTCTTC
d_gene: TRBD2
abundance: NA
v_gene: TRBV20-1
j_gene: TRBJ2-1

CDR3aa: CASKPEGETYEQYF
CDR3nt: TGTGCCAGTAAACCGGAGGGGGAGACCTACGAGCAGTACTTC
d_gene: NA
abundance: NA
v_gene: TRBV19
j_gene: TRBJ2-7

CDR3aa: CASSITGREKLFF
CDR3nt: TGTGCCAGCAGTATTACAGGGAGGGAAAAACTGTTTTTT
d_gene: NA
abundance: NA
v_gene: TRBV12-3/TRBV12-4
j_gene: TRBJ1-4

CDR3aa: CASSGGQETQYF
CDR3nt: TGTGCCAGCAGTGGGGGCCAAGAGACCCAGTACTTC
d_gene: NA
abundance: few
v_gene: TRBV25-1
j_gene: TRBJ2-5

CDR3aa: CASSRRGADTQYF
CDR3nt: TGTGCCAGCAGCCGAAGAGGCGCAGATACGCAGTATTTT
d_gene: NA
abundance: few
v_gene: TRBV28
j_gene: TRBJ2-3

CDR3aa: CASSEYHGGAQYF
CDR3nt: TGTGCCAGCAGTGAATATCATGGGGGGGCCCAGTACTTT
d_gene: NA
abundance: NA
v_gene: TRBV25-1
j_gene: TRBJ2-5

CDR3aa: CASSGSGGGETQYF
CDR3nt: TGTGCCAGCAGCGGGAGCGGAGGGGGAGAGACCCAGTACTTC
d_gene: NA
abundance: many
v_gene: TRBV2
j_gene: TRBJ2-5

CDR3aa: CASSLAQTGFYGEQFF
CDR3nt: TGTGCCAGCAGCTTAGCTCAGACAGGGTTTTATGGCGAGCAGTTCTTC
d_gene: TRBD1
abundance: few
v_gene: TRBV7-2
j_gene: TRBJ2-1